This TCR beta chain was identified during a study of CXCR3-negative and CXCR3-positive naive CD8 T cells. Study summary: TRB reads totalled about 135 million, about 1.5 +/- 0.3 million per library. Findings of the study overall: The TRB CDR3s that CXCR3-positive naive cells carried were more hydrophobic than those of CXCR3-negative naive cells.

The TRB libraries of cDNA were built by UMI-labeled 5' RACE. TCRdb re-called the 5' RACE reads; every CDR3 protein appears as one record, without DNA. Listed are 150,000 to 180,000 distinct CDR3 sequences; 0.45% to 0.6% falls within the top ten. Triplicates of over 250,000 cells were sorted from each CD8+ T cell subset. Germline values: CDR1 MGHRA, CDR2 YSYEKL. This CDR3 is 14 amino acids long. As regards this clonotype: The antigen remains undetermined.

This clonotype was sampled from a human donor in good health. Some clones in this sample may be carry-over from other donors' samples. V is TRBV4-1 and J is TRBJ2-7; TCRdb's assignment of TRBD1 cannot be checked, as there is no DNA. Material for sequencing was naive CXCR3+ CD8+ T cells from blood. Stated subset: CD45RO-CCR7+CD27+CD95- naive CD8+ T cells expressing CXCR3 (TNR3+). CDR3 residues: CASSQDPAFGEQYF.